This is a list of T cell receptor beta chains from one sample in a study of blood T cell repertoires in COVID-19. Clones were sequenced by immunoSEQ multiplex PCR, and TCRdb holds only the in-frame ones, with some missing. The sample gives approximately 180,000 clones, around 87% of which show up once; roughly 2.5% is in the top ten. Sequenced input: peripheral blood. Receptor source: a middle-aged man with active or convalescent COVID-19. The conserved cysteine and the conserved F or W are not part of the CDR3 here. Fields, in order: J gene, V gene, CDR3 protein.

J gene: TRBJ1-1
V gene: TRBV5-1
CDR3 protein: ASSKPGQMNTEAF

J gene: TRBJ1-1
V gene: TRBV19
CDR3 protein: ASSDRTGRRTEAF

J gene: TRBJ2-1
V gene: TRBV4-1
CDR3 protein: ASSQDLQGGQPSYNEQF

J gene: TRBJ2-7
V gene: TRBV4-3
CDR3 protein: ASSQEGRYSYEQY

J gene: TRBJ2-7
V gene: TRBV5-5
CDR3 protein: ASSSGLTYEQY

J gene: TRBJ2-3
V gene: TRBV19
CDR3 protein: ASSRTILDAQY

J gene: TRBJ1-5
V gene: TRBV4-3
CDR3 protein: ASSQDLLNQPQH

J gene: TRBJ1-2
V gene: TRBV7-9
CDR3 protein: ASSSAGQGSPYGYT

J gene: TRBJ2-5
V gene: TRBV20-1
CDR3 protein: SASERGRIQETQY

J gene: TRBJ2-7
V gene: TRBV27
CDR3 protein: ASSLDGLAGGYEQY

J gene: TRBJ1-5
V gene: TRBV4-2
CDR3 protein: ASSQDPRVPNQPQH

J gene: TRBJ2-6
V gene: TRBV7-3
CDR3 protein: ASSLWAGGHPGANVLT

J gene: TRBJ1-5
V gene: TRBV30
CDR3 protein: AWSTGRDQPQH

J gene: TRBJ1-5
V gene: TRBV3-1/TRBV3-2
CDR3 protein: ASSQDLKQPQH

J gene: TRBJ2-7
V gene: TRBV30
CDR3 protein: AWSVWGFGQGSYEQY

J gene: TRBJ1-1
V gene: TRBV18
CDR3 protein: ASSPKGVVKGMINTEAF

J gene: TRBJ1-2
V gene: TRBV2
CDR3 protein: ASSEQGGYGYT

J gene: TRBJ2-7
V gene: TRBV7-9
CDR3 protein: ASTEGQGAYEQY

J gene: TRBJ2-7
V gene: TRBV7-8
CDR3 protein: ASSLAGGHAYEQY

J gene: TRBJ2-7
V gene: TRBV7-8
CDR3 protein: ASSFSGGASYEQY

J gene: TRBJ1-4
V gene: TRBV27
CDR3 protein: ASSFSGYEKLF

J gene: TRBJ2-3
V gene: TRBV19
CDR3 protein: ASSPRGGLAGLTDTQY

J gene: TRBJ1-2
V gene: TRBV10-2
CDR3 protein: ASSVNGQGGLYGYT

J gene: TRBJ1-1
V gene: TRBV5-1
CDR3 protein: ASSRLQGINTEAF

J gene: TRBJ2-7
V gene: TRBV5-5
CDR3 protein: ASSLQWGTGTSFPYEQY

J gene: TRBJ1-5
V gene: TRBV30
CDR3 protein: AWSVPASSNQPQH

J gene: TRBJ1-4
V gene: TRBV10-1
CDR3 protein: ASSEDHRNSEKLF

J gene: TRBJ2-2
V gene: TRBV5-1
CDR3 protein: ASSSPGQGIPGELF

J gene: TRBJ2-7
V gene: TRBV21-1
CDR3 protein: ASSKELGTRDYEQY

J gene: TRBJ2-1
V gene: TRBV5-1
CDR3 protein: ASSSTSRNEQF

J gene: TRBJ2-5
V gene: TRBV19
CDR3 protein: ASSARVAGGQETQY

J gene: TRBJ2-1
V gene: TRBV10-1
CDR3 protein: ASSPGGRGNEQF

J gene: TRBJ2-5
V gene: TRBV11-3
CDR3 protein: ASSLRTSGEQETQY

J gene: TRBJ2-1
V gene: TRBV3-1/TRBV3-2
CDR3 protein: ASSWGSGHNEQF

J gene: TRBJ1-3
V gene: TRBV6-5
CDR3 protein: ASRTSAGTIY

J gene: TRBJ2-5
V gene: TRBV5-5
CDR3 protein: ASSLAEGFVRETQY

J gene: TRBJ2-6
V gene: TRBV6-5
CDR3 protein: ASRQRTGNNVLT

J gene: TRBJ2-2
V gene: TRBV29-1
CDR3 protein: SVEQSNTGELF